The 23 T cell receptor beta chains listed next were all sequenced from one sample in a study of blood T cell repertoires in COVID-19. The protocol was immunoSEQ multiplex PCR, while the TCRdb copy is restricted to in-frame clones and leaves out a portion. Of 150,000 to 200,000 clones in the sample, just over 90% were seen once. Sequenced input: peripheral blood. These receptors were obtained from a man aged 18-30 years with acute or convalescent COVID-19.

The chain employs TRBV4-1 and TRBJ2-2; TRBD2 matches at 7 bases. J gave up 8 bases and V 6 bases, and 6 bases lay outside the gene matches. Germline CDR1 is MGHRA and CDR2 is YSYEKL. The CDR3 covers 13 residues. CDR3 region: CASSQREGGELFF. The CDR3 DNA is TGCGCCAGCAGTCAAAGGGAGGGGGGGGAGCTGTTTTTT.

About this clone: At the DNA level, this CDR3 is encoded by other sequences in the same sample as well. The J gene is TRBJ2-3, the V gene TRBV5-1, with D hard to call. The CDR3 has 13 residues. Trimming took 0 bases from V and 1 from J, leaving 3 bases between them. CDR1 and CDR2 from the germline V gene are SGHRS and YFSETQ. The CDR3 DNA is TGCGCCAGCAGCTTGGCCGGCACAGATACGCAGTATTTT. Its protein is CASSLAGTDTQYF.

The rearrangement links TRBV11-2 to TRBJ1-3, with TRBD1 as a possible D gene (6 bases). V gave up 1 base and J gave up 0 bases, with 13 bases separating them. CDR3 length: 17 amino acids. Germline-derived CDR1 and CDR2 are SGHAT and FQNNGV. The CDR3 bases are TGTGCCAGCAGCTTAGTGGGGACAACCTTCTCTGGAAACACCATATATTTT. Protein product: CASSLVGTTFSGNTIYF.

This clone showed up just once. V is TRBV5-1 and J is TRBJ2-7, with 11 nucleotides matching TRBD2. The CDR3 loop spans 17 amino acids. Per the germline V gene, CDR1 is SGHRS and CDR2 is YFSETQ. V dropped 0 bases and J dropped 6; count of bases not matched to a gene: 11. The CDR3: CASSLAQVAGGPGEQYF. CDR3 sequence (DNA): TGCGCCAGCAGCTTGGCCCAAGTAGCGGGAGGGCCGGGCGAGCAGTACTTC.

The chain has TRBV5-1 and TRBJ2-2; 9 positions agree with TRBD1. In germline, CDR1 is SGHRS, CDR2 YFSETQ. J lost 5 bases, V lost 3 bases, and 11 bases had no gene match. The CDR3 loop spans 17 amino acids. CDR3 sequence (DNA): TGCGCCAGCAGCTCCGGGACAGGGCTCCCTGGAACCGGGGAGCTGTTTTTT. Translating it yields CASSSGTGLPGTGELFF.

The V call is TRBV5-4, the J call TRBJ1-6; 8 bases are a match to TRBD1. Germline assignment: CDR1 SGHNT and CDR2 YYREEE (reference sequence). With 5 bases clipped from V and 4 bases from J, the junction kept 8 bases outside the gene matches. The CDR3 covers 16 residues. The CDR3 loop is CASRRRQGQYNSPLHF. The CDR3 bases are TGTGCCAGCAGAAGGAGACAGGGGCAATATAATTCACCCCTCCACTTT. The full variable domain, its missing parts supplied by reference TRBV5-4 and TRBJ1-6, is ETGVTQSPTHLIKTRGQQVTLRCSSQSGHNTVSWYQQALGQGPQFIFQYYREEENGRGNFPPRFSGLQFPNYSSELNVNALELDDSALYLCASRRRQGQYNSPLHFGNGTRLTVT.

The CDR3 reads CASSEYKGRNYGYTF. CDR3 coding DNA: TGTGCCAGCAGTGAATATAAGGGGCGCAACTATGGCTACACCTTC. This chain joins TRBV25-1 and TRBJ1-2; tentatively, D is TRBD1 (5 bases). The germline V gene encodes CDR1 MGHDK and CDR2 SYGVNS. The CDR3 is 15 amino acids. V was pared by 0 bases and J by 2 bases, with 10 bases between.

V gene TRBV27 combines with J gene TRBJ2-1, with 7 positions matching TRBD1. The CDR3 covers 17 residues. V lost 0 bases to trimming and J lost 5 bases; unmatched junction nucleotides: 10. Germline V gene lookup returns CDR1 MNHEY and CDR2 SMNVEV (reference sequence). The CDR3 loop is CASSLSIRLTGDNEQFF. DNA of the CDR3: TGTGCCAGCAGTTTATCAATAAGACTTACAGGGGACAATGAGCAGTTCTTC.

The chain has TRBV13 and TRBJ1-4, with TRBD1 matching 8 bases. Germline loops: CDR1 PRHDT, CDR2 FYEKMQ (reference sequence). Trimming removed 4 bases from V and 6 bases from J; junction bases left unmatched: 4. The CDR3 has 14 amino acids. The CDR3: CASSSGGEYEKLFF. The CDR3, as DNA: TGTGCCAGCAGCTCAGGGGGCGAGTATGAAAAACTGTTTTTT.

The chain recombines TRBV30 with TRBJ1-1; possibly TRBD1 for D (5 bases). CDR1 is GTSNPN, CDR2 SVGIG, per germline (reference sequence). This CDR3 contains 17 residues. V was trimmed by 0 bases and J by 1 base, leaving 18 bases between them. The CDR3 sequence is CAWSVRPMAGPNTEAFF. The CDR3 DNA sequence: TGTGCCTGGAGTGTACGTCCCATGGCGGGGCCGAACACTGAAGCTTTCTTT.

V gene TRBV9 combines with J gene TRBJ1-1; tentatively, D is TRBD1 (6 bases). Germline V gene data show CDR1 as SGDLS and CDR2 as YYNGEE. V was trimmed by 3 bases and J by 4 bases, leaving 13 bases between them. There are 14 residues in the CDR3. The CDR3 DNA is TGTGCCAGCAGCGCCGGACAGACGGGCACTGAAGCTTTCTTT. This sequence encodes CASSAGQTGTEAFF.

The V call is TRBV6-5, the J call TRBJ1-1, with D possibly matching TRBD1 (6 bases). V was clipped by 2 bases and J by 8 bases, with 15 bases between them. The V gene's germline CDR1 is MNHEY and CDR2 SVGAGI. The length of the CDR3 is 14 residues. CDR3 in amino acids: CASSYEQGKIEAFF. CDR3 in DNA: TGTGCCAGCAGTTACGAACAGGGAAAAATAGAAGCTTTCTTT.

The genes are TRBV19 and TRBJ1-2, with 7 bases matching TRBD1. V shed 5 bases and J 0 bases; nucleotides not matched to a gene: 12. The germline CDR1 and CDR2 sequences are LNHDA and SQIVND (reference sequence). This CDR3 is 17 amino acids long. CDR3 region: CASSPLGDSSSNYGYTF. DNA of the CDR3: TGTGCCAGTAGTCCGCTGGGGGACAGCTCCTCTAACTATGGCTACACCTTC.

The J gene is TRBJ1-2, the V gene TRBV30; tentatively, D is TRBD1 (6 bases). CDR1 is GTSNPN, CDR2 SVGIG, per germline (reference sequence). CDR3 size: 12 residues. The V gene lost 5 bases and the J gene lost 8 bases, with 15 bases spanning the gap. The CDR3: CAWYPGTSGYTF. The CDR3 DNA reads as TGTGCCTGGTACCCCGGGACATCCGGCTACACCTTC. Full variable domain (rest looked up from reference TRBV30 and TRBJ1-2): SQTIHQWPATLVQPVGSPLSLECTVEGTSNPNLYWYRQAAGRGLQLLFYSVGIGQISSEVPQNLSASRPQDRQFILSSKKLLLSDSGFYLCAWYPGTSGYTFGSGTRLTVV.

The chain is built from TRBV24-1 and TRBJ1-6; unclear D gene. CDR3 length: 13 amino acids. Germline values: CDR1 KGHDR, CDR2 SFDVKD. Trimming shortened V by 6 bases and J by 5 bases, and 7 bases separated the two germline ends. CDR3 in amino acids: CATSRDNNSPLHF. Written as DNA, the CDR3 is TGTGCCACCAGTCGGGATAATAATTCACCCCTCCACTTT.

The chain joins TRBV5-4 to TRBJ2-3; D remains unclear. V was clipped by 0 bases and J by 2 bases, with 10 bases between them. Germline V lookup: CDR1 SGHNT, CDR2 YYREEE (reference sequence). This CDR3 contains 15 residues. The CDR3 DNA sequence: TGTGCCAGCAGCTTGGATACAGCCCTCACAGATACGCAGTATTTT. Protein sequence: CASSLDTALTDTQYF.

This clone was seen a handful of times. This chain links TRBV7-9 with TRBJ2-5, with unresolved D. Germline-derived CDR1 and CDR2 are SEHNR and FQNEAQ (reference sequence). The CDR3 is 11 residues long. Trimming left V 3 bases short and J 4 bases short, with 3 bases between. CDR3 in amino acids: CASSFVETQYF. For the CDR3, the DNA is TGTGCCAGCAGCTTCGTAGAGACCCAGTACTTC.

This chain links TRBV5-4 with TRBJ1-1; D not resolved. Germline V gives CDR1 SGHNT, CDR2 YYREEE (reference sequence). Between the trimmed V and J ends, which lost 2 bases and 3 bases, there was a span of 17 bases. The CDR3 runs to 16 residues. The CDR3 sequence: CASSFEASRTDTEAFF. For the CDR3, the DNA is TGTGCCAGCAGCTTCGAGGCCAGCAGAACGGACACTGAAGCTTTCTTT. The whole variable domain, remainder taken from reference TRBV5-4 and TRBJ1-1, is ETGVTQSPTHLIKTRGQQVTLRCSSQSGHNTVSWYQQALGQGPQFIFQYYREEENGRGNFPPRFSGLQFPNYSSELNVNALELDDSALYLCASSFEASRTDTEAFFGQGTRLTVV.

This clone was seen once. The chain is built from TRBV19 and TRBJ2-1; D remains unclear. Germline-derived CDR1 and CDR2 are LNHDA and SQIVND (reference sequence). The CDR3 sequence is 14 residues long. V lost 6 bases, J lost 0 bases, and 9 bases lay in between. The CDR3 is CASSLMSSYNEQFF. DNA for the CDR3: TGTGCCAGTAGCTTAATGAGCTCCTACAATGAGCAGTTCTTC.

This clone has a single count. The rearrangement joins TRBV19 to TRBJ2-5; 10 bases align to TRBD2. V trimming: 1 base; J trimming: 5 bases; junction bases outside the gene matches: 7. Germline V CDR1 and CDR2: LNHDA, SQIVND (reference sequence). The CDR3 length is 16 residues. In DNA, the CDR3 is TGTGCCAGTAGTATAGCGGCTAGCGGGGGAGGGGAGACCCAGTACTTC. Translated: CASSIAASGGGETQYF. Full variable domain (missing parts from reference TRBV19 and TRBJ2-5): DGGITQSPKYLFRKEGQNVTLSCEQNLNHDAMYWYRQDPGQGLRLIYYSQIVNDFQKGDIAEGYSVSREKKESFPLTVTSAQKNPTAFYLCASSIAASGGGETQYFGPGTRLLVL.

CDR3 DNA sequence: TGCAGCGCGCGGGACAGGCACACTGAAGCTTTCTTT. Amino acids: CSARDRHTEAFF. V is TRBV29-1 and J is TRBJ1-1; 8 bases line up with TRBD1. The CDR3 extends over 12 amino acids. The junction had 4 bases not matched to a gene; V was cut back by 7 bases and J by 3 bases. Germline loops: CDR1 SQVTM, CDR2 ANQGSEA.

V gene TRBV25-1 combines with J gene TRBJ2-1, with D possibly TRBD1 on 5 matching bases. The length of the CDR3 is 16 residues. CDR1 and CDR2 from the germline V gene are MGHDK and SYGVNS. V was shortened by 1 base and J by 6 bases, with 16 bases between the two germline ends. The CDR3 DNA is TGTGCCAGCAGTGAATCAGGGTCAGTCCCCAGCAATGAGCAGTTCTTC. Translation: CASSESGSVPSNEQFF. The full variable domain, its missing parts supplied by reference TRBV25-1 and TRBJ2-1, is EADIYQTPRYLVIGTGKKITLECSQTMGHDKMYWYQQDPGMELHLIHYSYGVNSTEKGDLSSESTVSRIRTEHFPLTLESARPSHTSQYLCASSESGSVPSNEQFFGPGTRLTVL.

In DNA, the CDR3 is TGTGCCAGCAGCTCAGGACAGGACTCCTACAATGAGCAGTTCTTC. Encoded protein: CASSSGQDSYNEQFF. The V call is TRBV5-4, the J call TRBJ2-1, with 7 bases identical to TRBD1. Per germline, CDR1 SGHNT and CDR2 YYREEE (reference sequence). The V gene end was trimmed by 3 bases and the J gene end by 0 bases; junction bases not matched to a gene: 3. This CDR3 is built from 15 residues.